Listed below are T cell receptor beta chains from one sample, sequenced in a study of blood T cell repertoires in COVID-19. The method was immunoSEQ multiplex PCR; TCRdb's version includes in-frame clones alone and lacks a portion of them. The profile shows under 100,000 clones, less than 95% of them singletons. Sequencing input: peripheral blood. All receptors derive from a man in his fifties or sixties with acute or convalescent COVID-19. CDR3s include the opening cysteine and the closing phenylalanine or tryptophan. Fields, in order: V gene, J gene, clone size, D gene, CDR3 protein, CDR3 DNA. D genes are given only for firm matches. Not all rows give a size; the values are once, few, many and, for expanded clones, a class.

TRBV7-9	TRBJ1-3	few	TRBD1	CASSWGQGTGDTIYF	TGTGCCAGCAGCTGGGGACAGGGAACAGGGGACACCATATATTTT
TRBV20-1	TRBJ2-3	.	.	CSATDGFTDTQYF	TGCAGTGCTACTGACGGTTTCACAGATACGCAGTATTTT
TRBV24-1	TRBJ2-7	.	.	CATSDFTAGRDLPYEQYF	TGTGCCACCAGTGATTTTACTGCTGGGCGGGATCTACCCTACGAGCAGTACTTC
TRBV11-2	TRBJ1-2	.	TRBD1	CASSLIGLVGGDGYTF	TGTGCCAGCAGCTTGATCGGCTTGGTAGGGGGCGATGGCTACACCTTC
TRBV13	TRBJ2-3	once	TRBD2	CASSHPSGSSADTQYF	TGTGCCAGCAGCCATCCTAGCGGGAGCTCGGCAGATACGCAGTATTTT
TRBV6-5	TRBJ2-3	.	.	CASRQSTDTQYF	TGTGCCAGCAGACAATCTACAGATACGCAGTATTTT
TRBV7-9	TRBJ1-6	once	TRBD1	CASSLTGQSNSPLHF	TGTGCCAGCAGCTTAACGGGACAGTCTAATTCACCCCTCCACTTT
TRBV14	TRBJ2-5	.	.	CASSHELQETQYF	TGTGCCAGCAGCCATGAACTGCAAGAGACCCAGTACTTC
TRBV5-1	TRBJ2-7	many	TRBD2	CASSPGTSGRVSYEQYF	TGCGCCAGCAGCCCCGGGACTAGCGGGAGAGTATCCTACGAGCAGTACTTC
TRBV7-9	TRBJ2-3	.	.	CASSSAGRGTDTQYF	TGTGCCAGCAGCTCCGCGGGACGGGGAACAGATACGCAGTATTTT
TRBV5-4	TRBJ2-3	.	.	CASSLGLQTDTQYF	TGTGCCAGCAGCTTGGGACTACAGACAGATACGCAGTATTTT
TRBV6-2/TRBV6-3	TRBJ1-5	few	TRBD1	CASSALGRGNQPQHF	TGTGCCAGCAGTGCCCTGGGCAGGGGGAATCAGCCCCAGCATTTT
TRBV11-3	TRBJ1-4	.	TRBD1	CASSLQGAPNEKLFF	TGTGCCAGCAGCCTCCAGGGGGCACCTAATGAAAAACTGTTTTTT
TRBV19	TRBJ1-5	.	.	CASSIREGNQPQHF	TGTGCCAGTAGTATACGGGAAGGCAATCAGCCCCAGCATTTT
TRBV5-1	TRBJ1-2	once	.	CASSLGLNYGYTF	TGCGCCAGCAGCTTGGGTCTTAACTATGGCTACACCTTC
TRBV12-5	TRBJ2-3	.	.	CASGLGAGSTDTQYF	TGTGCTAGTGGTTTGGGGGCGGGTAGCACAGATACGCAGTATTTT
TRBV10-2	TRBJ2-1	.	TRBD2	CASTWTSGNSYNEQFF	TGCGCCAGCACGTGGACTAGCGGGAACTCCTACAATGAGCAGTTCTTC
TRBV9	TRBJ1-2	.	.	CASSVDANYNFNYGYTF	TGTGCCAGCAGCGTAGATGCGAATTATAACTTTAACTATGGCTACACCTTC
TRBV4-1	TRBJ1-2	.	TRBD1	CASSQPGQANYGYTF	TGCGCCAGCAGCCAACCGGGACAGGCGAACTATGGCTACACCTTC
TRBV11-2	TRBJ1-4	.	.	CASSSLRSPLNEKLFF	TGTGCCAGCAGCTCCTTACGGTCGCCCCTTAATGAAAAACTGTTTTTT
TRBV4-1	TRBJ2-7	.	.	CASSQVQVYEQYF	TGCGCCAGCAGCCAAGTGCAGGTCTACGAGCAGTACTTC
TRBV11-3	TRBJ2-2	.	TRBD2	CASSPLAGGGTGELFF	TGTGCCAGCAGCCCATTAGCGGGAGGGGGCACCGGGGAGCTGTTTTTT
TRBV5-1	TRBJ1-4	.	.	CASSLRGQNEKLFF	TGCGCCAGCTCCCTACGCGGCCAGAATGAAAAACTGTTTTTT
TRBV5-1	TRBJ2-1	.	.	CASSLAWEEQFF	TGCGCCAGCAGCTTGGCCTGGGAGGAGCAGTTCTTC
TRBV19	TRBJ1-1	.	.	CASSIGIGEAFF	TGTGCCAGTAGTATAGGAATCGGTGAAGCTTTCTTT
TRBV19	TRBJ1-2	.	.	CASSTPRGDLDGYTF	TGTGCCAGTAGTACCCCCAGGGGCGATTTGGATGGCTACACCTTC
TRBV10-1	TRBJ1-1	.	.	CASSVARNTEAFF	TGCGCCAGCAGTGTCGCCAGAAACACTGAAGCTTTCTTT
TRBV28	TRBJ2-6	once	TRBD1	CASTTGGTGFSGANVLTF	TGTGCCAGCACCACAGGGGGGACAGGCTTCTCTGGGGCCAACGTCCTGACTTTC
TRBV2	TRBJ2-7	.	.	CASRRDVDEQYF	TGTGCCAGCAGGCGGGATGTCGACGAGCAGTACTTC
TRBV7-9	TRBJ1-1	few	TRBD1	CASSLRGDTEAFF	TGTGCCAGCAGCCTCAGGGGGGACACTGAAGCTTTCTTT